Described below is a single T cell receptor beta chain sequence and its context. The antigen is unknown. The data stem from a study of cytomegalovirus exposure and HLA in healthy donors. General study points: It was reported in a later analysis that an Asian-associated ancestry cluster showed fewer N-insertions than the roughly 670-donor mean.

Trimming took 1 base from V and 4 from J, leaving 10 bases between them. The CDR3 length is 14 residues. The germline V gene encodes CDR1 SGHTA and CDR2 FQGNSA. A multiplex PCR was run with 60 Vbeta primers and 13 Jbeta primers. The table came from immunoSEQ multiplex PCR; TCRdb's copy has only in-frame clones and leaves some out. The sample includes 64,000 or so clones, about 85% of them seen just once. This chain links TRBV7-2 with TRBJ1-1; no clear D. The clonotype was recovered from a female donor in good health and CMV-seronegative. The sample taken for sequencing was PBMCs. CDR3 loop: CASSLGPSGTEAFF. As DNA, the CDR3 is TGTGCCAGCAGCTTAGGGCCCTCAGGCACTGAAGCTTTCTTT.